The source of this T cell receptor beta chain is a study of blood T cell repertoires in COVID-19. CDR3 length: 15 amino acids. The ends lost 3 bases at V and 2 bases at J; junction bases unmatched: 4. Germline assignment: CDR1 LNHNV and CDR2 YYDKDF (reference sequence). Profiling relied on immunoSEQ multiplex PCR, and the TCRdb table lists in-frame clones only, not all of them. This table holds about 180,000 clones, roughly 82% found once. The clonotype was recovered from a woman in her 70s with acute or convalescent COVID-19. The sample taken for sequencing was peripheral blood. The V and J genes are TRBV15 and TRBJ1-5, with 7 bases identical to TRBD1. CDR3 in amino acids: CATSRTGIGNQPQHF. Written as DNA, the CDR3 is TGTGCCACCAGCAGGACAGGGATCGGCAATCAGCCCCAGCATTTT.